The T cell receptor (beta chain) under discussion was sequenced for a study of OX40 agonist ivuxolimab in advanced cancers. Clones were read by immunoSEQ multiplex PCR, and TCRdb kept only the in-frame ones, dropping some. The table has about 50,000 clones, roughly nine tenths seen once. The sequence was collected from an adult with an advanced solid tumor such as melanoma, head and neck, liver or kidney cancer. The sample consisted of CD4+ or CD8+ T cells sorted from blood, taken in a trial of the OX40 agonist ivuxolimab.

The CDR3 nucleotides read TGTGCCAGCAGCCCGGAGTATTCGGGGGACGAGACCCAGTACTTC. Translating it yields CASSPEYSGDETQYF. The chain recombines TRBV28 with TRBJ2-5; D is possibly TRBD2 (6 bases). Trimming pared 6 bases from V and 5 bases from J, leaving 19 bases between. CDR3 length equals 15 residues. The germline CDR1 and CDR2 sequences are MDHEN and SYDVKM.